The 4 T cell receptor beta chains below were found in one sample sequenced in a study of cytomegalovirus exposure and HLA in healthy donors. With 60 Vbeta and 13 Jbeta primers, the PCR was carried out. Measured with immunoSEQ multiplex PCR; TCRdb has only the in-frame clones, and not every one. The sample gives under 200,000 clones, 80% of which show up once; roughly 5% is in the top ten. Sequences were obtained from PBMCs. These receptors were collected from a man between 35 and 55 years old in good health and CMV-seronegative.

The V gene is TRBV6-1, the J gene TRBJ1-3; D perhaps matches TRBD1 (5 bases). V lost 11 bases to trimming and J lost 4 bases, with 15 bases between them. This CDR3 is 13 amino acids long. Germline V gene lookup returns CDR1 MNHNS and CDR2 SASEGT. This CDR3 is CAAREGKGNTIYF. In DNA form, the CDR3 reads TGTGCCGCCCGGGAGGGGAAAGGAAACACCATATATTTT.

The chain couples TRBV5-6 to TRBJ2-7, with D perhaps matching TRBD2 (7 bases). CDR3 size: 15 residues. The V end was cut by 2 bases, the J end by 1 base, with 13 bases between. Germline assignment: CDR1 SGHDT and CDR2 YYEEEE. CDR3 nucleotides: TGTGCCAGCAGCTTTAGGGGGGGCGCATCCTACGAGCAGTACTTC. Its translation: CASSFRGGASYEQYF. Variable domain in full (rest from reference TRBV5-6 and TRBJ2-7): DAGVTQSPTHLIKTRGQQVTLRCSPKSGHDTVSWYQQALGQGPQFIFQYYEEEERQRGNFPDRFSGHQFPNYSSELNVNALLLGDSALYLCASSFRGGASYEQYFGPGTRLTVT.

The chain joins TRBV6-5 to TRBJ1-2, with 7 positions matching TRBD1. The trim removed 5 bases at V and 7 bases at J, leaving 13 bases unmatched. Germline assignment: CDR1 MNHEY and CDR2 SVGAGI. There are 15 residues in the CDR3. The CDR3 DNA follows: TGTGCCAGCAGTCCATACTACAGGGGAGTGGGTGGCTACACCTTC. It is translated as CASSPYYRGVGGYTF.

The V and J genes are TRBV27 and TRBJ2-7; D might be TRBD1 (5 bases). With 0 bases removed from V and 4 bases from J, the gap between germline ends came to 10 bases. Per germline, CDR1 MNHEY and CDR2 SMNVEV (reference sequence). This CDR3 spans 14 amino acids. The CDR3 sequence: CASSLSTDSYEQYF. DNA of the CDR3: TGTGCCAGCAGTTTATCGACCGACAGTTACGAGCAGTACTTC.